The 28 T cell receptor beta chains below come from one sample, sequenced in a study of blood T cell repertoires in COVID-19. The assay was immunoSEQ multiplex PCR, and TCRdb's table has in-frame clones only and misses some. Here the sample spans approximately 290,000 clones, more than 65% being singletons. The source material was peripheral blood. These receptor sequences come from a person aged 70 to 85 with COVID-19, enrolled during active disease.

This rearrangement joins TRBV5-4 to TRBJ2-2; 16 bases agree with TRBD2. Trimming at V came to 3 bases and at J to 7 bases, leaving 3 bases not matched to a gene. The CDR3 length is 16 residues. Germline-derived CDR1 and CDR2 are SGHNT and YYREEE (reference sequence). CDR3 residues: CASSSGLAGGLGELFF. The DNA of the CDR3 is TGTGCCAGCAGCTCGGGACTAGCGGGGGGGCTCGGGGAGCTGTTTTTT. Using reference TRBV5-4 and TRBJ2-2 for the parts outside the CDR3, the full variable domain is ETGVTQSPTHLIKTRGQQVTLRCSSQSGHNTVSWYQQALGQGPQFIFQYYREEENGRGNFPPRFSGLQFPNYSSELNVNALELDDSALYLCASSSGLAGGLGELFFGEGSRLTVL.

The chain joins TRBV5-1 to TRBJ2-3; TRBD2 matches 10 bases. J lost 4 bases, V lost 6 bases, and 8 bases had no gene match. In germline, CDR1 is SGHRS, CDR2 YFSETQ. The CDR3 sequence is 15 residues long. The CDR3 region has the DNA TGCGCCAGCACCCAGAGCGGGGGGGCCCCAGATACGCAGTATTTT. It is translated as CASTQSGGAPDTQYF.

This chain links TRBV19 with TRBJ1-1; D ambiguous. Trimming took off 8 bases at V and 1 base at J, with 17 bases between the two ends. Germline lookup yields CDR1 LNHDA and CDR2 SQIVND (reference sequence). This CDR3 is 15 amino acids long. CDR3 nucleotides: TGTGCCAGTGGTTCTTTAAGGACTCCGAACACTGAAGCTTTCTTT. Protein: CASGSLRTPNTEAFF.

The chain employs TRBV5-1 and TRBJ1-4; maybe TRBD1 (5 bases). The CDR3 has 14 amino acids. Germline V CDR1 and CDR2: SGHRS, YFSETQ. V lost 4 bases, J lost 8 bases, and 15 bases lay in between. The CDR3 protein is CASSLRAPREKLFF. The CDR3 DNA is TGCGCCAGCAGCCTCAGGGCCCCGAGGGAAAAACTGTTTTTT.

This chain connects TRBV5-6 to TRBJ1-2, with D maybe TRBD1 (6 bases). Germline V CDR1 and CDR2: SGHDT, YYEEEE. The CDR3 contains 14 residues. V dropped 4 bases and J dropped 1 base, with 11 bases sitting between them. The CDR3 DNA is TGTGCCAGCAGCGCGAGACAGGTTAACTATGGCTACACCTTC. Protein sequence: CASSARQVNYGYTF. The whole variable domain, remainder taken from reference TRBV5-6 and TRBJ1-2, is DAGVTQSPTHLIKTRGQQVTLRCSPKSGHDTVSWYQQALGQGPQFIFQYYEEEERQRGNFPDRFSGHQFPNYSSELNVNALLLGDSALYLCASSARQVNYGYTFGSGTRLTVV.

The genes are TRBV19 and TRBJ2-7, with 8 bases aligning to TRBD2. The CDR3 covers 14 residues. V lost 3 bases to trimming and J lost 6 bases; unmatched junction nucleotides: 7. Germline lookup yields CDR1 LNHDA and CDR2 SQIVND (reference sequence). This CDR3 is CASSIKAGVVEQYF. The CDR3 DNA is TGTGCCAGTAGTATTAAAGCGGGAGTGGTCGAGCAGTACTTC.

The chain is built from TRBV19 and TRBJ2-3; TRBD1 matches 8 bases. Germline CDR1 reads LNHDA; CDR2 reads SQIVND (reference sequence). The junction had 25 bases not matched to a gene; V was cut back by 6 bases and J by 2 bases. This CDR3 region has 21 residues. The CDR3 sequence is CASRATRNRGFKVLSTDTQYF. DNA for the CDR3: TGTGCCAGTAGGGCTACTCGAAACAGGGGGTTTAAGGTCCTCTCCACAGATACGCAGTATTTT.

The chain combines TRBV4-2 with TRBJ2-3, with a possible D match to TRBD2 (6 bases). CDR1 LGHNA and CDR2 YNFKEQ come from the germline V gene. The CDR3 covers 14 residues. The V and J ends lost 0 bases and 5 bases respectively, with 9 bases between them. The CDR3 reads CASSQDRGRDTQYF. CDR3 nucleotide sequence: TGTGCCAGCAGCCAAGATCGGGGGAGAGATACGCAGTATTTT.

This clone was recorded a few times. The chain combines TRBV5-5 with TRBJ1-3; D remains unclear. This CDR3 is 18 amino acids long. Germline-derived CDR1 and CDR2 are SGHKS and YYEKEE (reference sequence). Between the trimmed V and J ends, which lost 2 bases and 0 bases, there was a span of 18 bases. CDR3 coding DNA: TGTGCCAGCAGCTTCGAGAGTGCAGGTCGAAGCTCTGGAAACACCATATATTTT. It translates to CASSFESAGRSSGNTIYF.

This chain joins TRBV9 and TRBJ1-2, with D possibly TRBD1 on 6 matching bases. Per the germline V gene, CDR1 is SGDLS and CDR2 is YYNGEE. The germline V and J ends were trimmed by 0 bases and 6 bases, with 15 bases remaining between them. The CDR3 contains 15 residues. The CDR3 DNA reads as TGTGCCAGCAGCGTAGACCCCGGGGGGGCTCATGGCTACACCTTC. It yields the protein CASSVDPGGAHGYTF.

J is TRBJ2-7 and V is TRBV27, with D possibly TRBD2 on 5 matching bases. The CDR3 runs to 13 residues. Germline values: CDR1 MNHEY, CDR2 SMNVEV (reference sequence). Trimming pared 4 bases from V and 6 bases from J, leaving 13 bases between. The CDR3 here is CASSSIRDSEQYF. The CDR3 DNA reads TGTGCCAGCAGTTCCATACGGGATAGCGAGCAGTACTTC.

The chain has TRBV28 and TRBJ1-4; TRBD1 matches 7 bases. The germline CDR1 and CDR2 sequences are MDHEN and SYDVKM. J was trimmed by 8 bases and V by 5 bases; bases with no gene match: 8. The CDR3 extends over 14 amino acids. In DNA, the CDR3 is TGTGCCAGCAGTACGACAGGGCGGGGAGAAAAACTGTTTTTT. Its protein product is CASSTTGRGEKLFF.

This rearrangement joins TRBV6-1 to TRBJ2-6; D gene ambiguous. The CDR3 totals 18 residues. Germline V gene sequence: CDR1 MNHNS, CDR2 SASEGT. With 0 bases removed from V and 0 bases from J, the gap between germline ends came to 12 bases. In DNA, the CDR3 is TGTGCCAGCAGTGAAGCGGCCGCGCGGATCTCTGGGGCCAACGTCCTGACTTTC. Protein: CASSEAAARISGANVLTF.

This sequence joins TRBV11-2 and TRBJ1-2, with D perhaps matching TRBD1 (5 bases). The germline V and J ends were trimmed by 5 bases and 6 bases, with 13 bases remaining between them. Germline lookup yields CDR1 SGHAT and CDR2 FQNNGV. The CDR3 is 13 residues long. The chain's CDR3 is CASSQGFRNGYTF. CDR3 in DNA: TGTGCCAGCAGCCAGGGATTCCGGAATGGCTACACCTTC.

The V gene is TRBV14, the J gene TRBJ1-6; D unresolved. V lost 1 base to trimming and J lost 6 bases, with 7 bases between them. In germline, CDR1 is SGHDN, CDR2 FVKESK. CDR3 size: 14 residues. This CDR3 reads CASSQVTTNSPLHF. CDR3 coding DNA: TGTGCCAGCAGCCAAGTTACAACTAATTCACCCCTCCACTTT.

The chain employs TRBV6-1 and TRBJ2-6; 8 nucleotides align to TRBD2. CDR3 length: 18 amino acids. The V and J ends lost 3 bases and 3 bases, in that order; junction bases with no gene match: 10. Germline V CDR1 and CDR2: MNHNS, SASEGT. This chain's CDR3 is CASSETPAGGVGANVLTF. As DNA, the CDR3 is TGTGCCAGCAGTGAGACCCCGGCGGGGGGTGTTGGGGCCAACGTCCTGACTTTC.

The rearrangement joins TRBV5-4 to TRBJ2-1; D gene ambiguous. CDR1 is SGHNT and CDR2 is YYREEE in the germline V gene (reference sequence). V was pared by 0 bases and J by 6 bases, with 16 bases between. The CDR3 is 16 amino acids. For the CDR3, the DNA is TGTGCCAGCAGCTTGGGCCACGGTCGAACGGGCAATGAGCAGTTCTTC. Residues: CASSLGHGRTGNEQFF.

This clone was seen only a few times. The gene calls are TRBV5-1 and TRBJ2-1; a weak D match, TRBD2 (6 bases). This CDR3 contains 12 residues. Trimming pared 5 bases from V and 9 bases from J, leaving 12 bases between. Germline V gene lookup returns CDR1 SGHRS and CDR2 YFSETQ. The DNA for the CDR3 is TGCGCCAGCAGGGGGGGAGAGACTGAGCAGTTCTTC. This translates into CASRGGETEQFF.

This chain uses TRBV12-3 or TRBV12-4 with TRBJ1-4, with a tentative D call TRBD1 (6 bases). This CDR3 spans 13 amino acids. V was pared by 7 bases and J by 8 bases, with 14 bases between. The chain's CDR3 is CASNREGLEKLFF. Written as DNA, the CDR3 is TGTGCCAGCAACAGGGAGGGTTTAGAAAAACTGTTTTTT.

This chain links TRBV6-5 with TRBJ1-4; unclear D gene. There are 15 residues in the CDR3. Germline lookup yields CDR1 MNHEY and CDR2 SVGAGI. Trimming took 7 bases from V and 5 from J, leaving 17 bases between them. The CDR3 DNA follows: TGTGCCAGCATTATGGGCATGGGCTACAATGAAAAACTGTTTTTT. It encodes CASIMGMGYNEKLFF.

As DNA, the CDR3 is TGTGCCTGGAAGAGCTGGGGGCTTATCACAGATACGCAGTATTTT. As protein: CAWKSWGLITDTQYF. The chain combines TRBV30 with TRBJ2-3, with D perhaps matching TRBD1 (6 bases). In germline, CDR1 is GTSNPN, CDR2 SVGIG (reference sequence). This CDR3 contains 15 residues. Trimming left V 4 bases short and J 2 bases short, with 16 bases between.

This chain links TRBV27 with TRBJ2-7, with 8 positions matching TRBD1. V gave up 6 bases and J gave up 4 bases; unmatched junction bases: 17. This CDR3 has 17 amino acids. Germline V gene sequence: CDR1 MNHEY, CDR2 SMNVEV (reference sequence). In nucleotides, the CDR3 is TGTGCCAGCAGAACCTTCCGACAGGGGCCAAGGGGTTACGAGCAGTACTTC. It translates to CASRTFRQGPRGYEQYF.

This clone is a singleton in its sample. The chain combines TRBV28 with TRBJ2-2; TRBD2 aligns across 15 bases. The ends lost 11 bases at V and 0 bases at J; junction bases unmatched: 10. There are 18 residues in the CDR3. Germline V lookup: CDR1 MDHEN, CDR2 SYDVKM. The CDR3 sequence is CAAAGTSGGQANTGELFF. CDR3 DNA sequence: TGTGCCGCAGCCGGGACTAGCGGGGGGCAAGCGAACACCGGGGAGCTGTTTTTT.

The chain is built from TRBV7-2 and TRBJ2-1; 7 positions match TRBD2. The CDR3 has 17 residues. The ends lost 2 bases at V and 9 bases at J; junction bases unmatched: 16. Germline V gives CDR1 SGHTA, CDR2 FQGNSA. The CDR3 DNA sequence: TGTGCCAGCAGCTTAAAAACAGGAGGTGGTTCGGGGGGTGAGCAGTTCTTC. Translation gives CASSLKTGGGSGGEQFF.

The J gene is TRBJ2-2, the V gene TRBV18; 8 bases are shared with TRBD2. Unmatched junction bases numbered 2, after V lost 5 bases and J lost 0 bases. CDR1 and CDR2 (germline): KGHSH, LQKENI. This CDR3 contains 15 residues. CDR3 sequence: CASSVAGTNTGELFF. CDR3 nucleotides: TGTGCCAGCTCAGTAGCGGGGACGAACACCGGGGAGCTGTTTTTT. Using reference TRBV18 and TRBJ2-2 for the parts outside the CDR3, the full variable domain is NAGVMQNPRHLVRRRGQEARLRCSPMKGHSHVYWYRQLPEEGLKFMVYLQKENIIDESGMPKERFSAEFPKEGPSILRIQQVVRGDSAAYFCASSVAGTNTGELFFGEGSRLTVL.

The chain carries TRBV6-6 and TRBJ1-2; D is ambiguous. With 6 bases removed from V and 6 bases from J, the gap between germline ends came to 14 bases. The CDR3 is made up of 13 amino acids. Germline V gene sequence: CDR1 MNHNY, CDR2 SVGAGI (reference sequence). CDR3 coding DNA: TGTGCCAGCAGACAGCACGTGGCTAATGGCTACACCTTC. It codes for CASRQHVANGYTF.

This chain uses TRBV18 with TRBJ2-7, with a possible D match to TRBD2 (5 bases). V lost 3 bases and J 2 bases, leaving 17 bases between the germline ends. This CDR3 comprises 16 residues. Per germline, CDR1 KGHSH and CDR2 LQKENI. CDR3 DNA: TGTGCCAGCTCACCGCGGTGGATAGCGAATACCTACGAGCAGTACTTC. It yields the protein CASSPRWIANTYEQYF.

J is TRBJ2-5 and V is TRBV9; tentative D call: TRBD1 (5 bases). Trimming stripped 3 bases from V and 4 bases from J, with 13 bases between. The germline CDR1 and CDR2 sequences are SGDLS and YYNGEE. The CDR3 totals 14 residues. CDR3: CASSAMTVGETQYF. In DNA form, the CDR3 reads TGTGCCAGCAGCGCAATGACAGTAGGAGAGACCCAGTACTTC.